This record concerns one T cell receptor beta chain sequence. This CDR3 has 14 residues. V dropped 3 bases and J dropped 8 bases, with 14 bases sitting between them. The germline V gene encodes CDR1 SGHRS and CDR2 YFSETQ. The sample originates from a study of blood T cell repertoires in COVID-19. Repertoires were generated with immunoSEQ multiplex PCR, while TCRdb's copy carries only in-frame clones and drops some. The table includes 150,000 to 180,000 clones, approximately 80% detected once. Sequencing input: peripheral blood. The receptor's source is a woman in her sixties with acute or convalescent COVID-19. The chain has TRBV5-1 and TRBJ1-4; D possibly corresponds to TRBD1 (5 bases). The CDR3: CASSSQGSGEKLFF. As DNA, the CDR3 is TGCGCCAGCAGCTCCCAGGGTAGTGGGGAAAAACTGTTTTTT.